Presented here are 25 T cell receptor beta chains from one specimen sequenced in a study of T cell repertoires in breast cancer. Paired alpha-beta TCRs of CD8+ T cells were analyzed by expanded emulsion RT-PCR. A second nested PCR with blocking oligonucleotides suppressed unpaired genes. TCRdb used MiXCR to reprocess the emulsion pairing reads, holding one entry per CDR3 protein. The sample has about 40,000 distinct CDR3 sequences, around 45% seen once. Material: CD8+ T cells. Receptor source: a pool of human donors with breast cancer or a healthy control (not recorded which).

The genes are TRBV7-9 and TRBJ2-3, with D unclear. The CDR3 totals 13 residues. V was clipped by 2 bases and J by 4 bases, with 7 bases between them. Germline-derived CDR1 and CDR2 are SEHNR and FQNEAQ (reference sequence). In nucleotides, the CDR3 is TGTGCCAGCAGCTTAATCTTTTCAGATACGCAGTATTTT. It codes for CASSLIFSDTQYF.

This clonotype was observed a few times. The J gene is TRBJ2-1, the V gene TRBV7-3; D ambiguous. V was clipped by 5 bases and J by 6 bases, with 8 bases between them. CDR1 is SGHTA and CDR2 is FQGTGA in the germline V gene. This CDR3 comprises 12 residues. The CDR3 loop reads CASSLTPNEQFF. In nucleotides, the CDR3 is TGTGCCAGCAGCCTGACCCCCAATGAGCAGTTCTTC.

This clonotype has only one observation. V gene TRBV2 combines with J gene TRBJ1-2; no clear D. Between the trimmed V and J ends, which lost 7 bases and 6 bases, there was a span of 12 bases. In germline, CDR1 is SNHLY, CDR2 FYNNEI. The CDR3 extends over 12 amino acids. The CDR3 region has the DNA TGTGCCAGCACCCTACAAGACCATGGCTACACCTTC. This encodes CASTLQDHGYTF.

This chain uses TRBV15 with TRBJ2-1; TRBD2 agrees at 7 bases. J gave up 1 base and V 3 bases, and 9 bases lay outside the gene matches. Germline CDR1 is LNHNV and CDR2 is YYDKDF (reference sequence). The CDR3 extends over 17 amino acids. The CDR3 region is CATSRPSSGLSYNEQFF. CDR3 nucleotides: TGTGCCACCAGCAGGCCCTCTAGCGGCCTGTCCTACAATGAGCAGTTCTTC.

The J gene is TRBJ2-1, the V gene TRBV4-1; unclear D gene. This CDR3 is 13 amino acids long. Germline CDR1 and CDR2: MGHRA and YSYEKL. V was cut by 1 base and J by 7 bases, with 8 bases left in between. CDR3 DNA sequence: TGCGCCAGCAGCCAAGTGTCGGAAAATGAGCAGTTCTTC. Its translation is CASSQVSENEQFF.

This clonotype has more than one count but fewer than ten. CDR3 sequence (DNA): TGTGCCAGCAGAGTGGGGAGGGATCAGCCCCAGCATTTT. It translates to CASRVGRDQPQHF. This rearrangement joins TRBV6-1 to TRBJ1-5; D gene uncertain. CDR1 and CDR2 from the germline V gene are MNHNS and SASEGT. V lost 6 bases, J lost 5 bases, and 11 bases lay in between. There are 13 residues in the CDR3.

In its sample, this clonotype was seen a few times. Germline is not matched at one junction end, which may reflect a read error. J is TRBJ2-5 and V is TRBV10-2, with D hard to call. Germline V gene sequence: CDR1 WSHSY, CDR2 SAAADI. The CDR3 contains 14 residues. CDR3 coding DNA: TGCGCCAGCAGTGAGTCGAGTACGGTAGAGACCCAGTACTTT. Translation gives CASSESSTVETQYF.

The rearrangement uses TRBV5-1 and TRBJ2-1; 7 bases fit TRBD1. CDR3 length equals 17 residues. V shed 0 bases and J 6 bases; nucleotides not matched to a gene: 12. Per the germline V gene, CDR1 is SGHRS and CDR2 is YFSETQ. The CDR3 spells CASSLVPGQVWGNEQFF. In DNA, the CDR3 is TGCGCCAGCAGCTTGGTCCCTGGACAGGTTTGGGGCAATGAGCAGTTCTTC.

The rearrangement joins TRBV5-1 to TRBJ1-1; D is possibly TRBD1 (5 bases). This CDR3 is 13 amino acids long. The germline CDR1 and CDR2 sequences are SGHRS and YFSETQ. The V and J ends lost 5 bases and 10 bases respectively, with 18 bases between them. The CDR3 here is CASSYDLVGGAFF. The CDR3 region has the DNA TGCGCCAGCAGTTACGACCTAGTCGGGGGAGCTTTCTTT.

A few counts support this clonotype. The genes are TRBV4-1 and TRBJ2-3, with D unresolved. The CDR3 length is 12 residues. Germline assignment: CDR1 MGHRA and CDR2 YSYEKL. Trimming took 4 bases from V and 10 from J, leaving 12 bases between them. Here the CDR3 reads CASSPNVGSQYF. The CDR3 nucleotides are TGCGCCAGCAGCCCAAACGTCGGATCGCAGTATTTT.

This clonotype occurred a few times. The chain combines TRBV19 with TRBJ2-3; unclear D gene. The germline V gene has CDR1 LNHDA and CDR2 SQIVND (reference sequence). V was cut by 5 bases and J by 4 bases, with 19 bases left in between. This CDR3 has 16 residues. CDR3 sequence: CASSLSTGLNADTQYF. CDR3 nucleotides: TGTGCCAGTAGTCTGTCGACTGGGTTAAATGCAGATACGCAGTATTTT. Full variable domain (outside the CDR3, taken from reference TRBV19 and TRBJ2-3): DGGITQSPKYLFRKEGQNVTLSCEQNLNHDAMYWYRQDPGQGLRLIYYSQIVNDFQKGDIAEGYSVSREKKESFPLTVTSAQKNPTAFYLCASSLSTGLNADTQYFGPGTRLTVL.

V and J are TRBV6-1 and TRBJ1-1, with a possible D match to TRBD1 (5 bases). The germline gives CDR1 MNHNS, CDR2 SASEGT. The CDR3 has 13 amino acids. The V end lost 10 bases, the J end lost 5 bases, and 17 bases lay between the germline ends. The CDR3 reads CATRTRGGTEAFF. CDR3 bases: TGTGCCACCAGAACGCGGGGCGGAACTGAAGCTTTCTTT.

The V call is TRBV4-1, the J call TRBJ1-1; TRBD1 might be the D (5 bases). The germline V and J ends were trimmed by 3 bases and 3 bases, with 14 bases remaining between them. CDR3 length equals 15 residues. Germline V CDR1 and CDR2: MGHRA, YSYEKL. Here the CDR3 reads CASSHPGSRDTEAFF. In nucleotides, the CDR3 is TGCGCCAGCAGCCACCCAGGGTCGCGGGACACTGAAGCTTTCTTT.

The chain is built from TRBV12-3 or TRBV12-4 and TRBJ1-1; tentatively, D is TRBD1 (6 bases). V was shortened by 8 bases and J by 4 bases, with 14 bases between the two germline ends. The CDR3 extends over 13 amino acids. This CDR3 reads CASGLQGGTEAFF. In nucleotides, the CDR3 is TGTGCCAGCGGATTACAGGGAGGCACTGAAGCTTTCTTT.

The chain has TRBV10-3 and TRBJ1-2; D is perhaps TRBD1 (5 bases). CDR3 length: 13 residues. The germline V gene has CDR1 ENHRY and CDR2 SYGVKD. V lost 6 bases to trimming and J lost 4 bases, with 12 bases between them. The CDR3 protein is CAISRGGGYGYTF. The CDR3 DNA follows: TGTGCCATCAGCCGCGGCGGGGGCTATGGCTACACCTTC.

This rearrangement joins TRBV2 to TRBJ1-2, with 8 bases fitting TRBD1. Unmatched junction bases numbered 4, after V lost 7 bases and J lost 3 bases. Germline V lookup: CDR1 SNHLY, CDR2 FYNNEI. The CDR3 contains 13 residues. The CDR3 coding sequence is TGTGCCAGCACTCAACAGGGGGACTATGGCTACACCTTC. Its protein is CASTQQGDYGYTF.

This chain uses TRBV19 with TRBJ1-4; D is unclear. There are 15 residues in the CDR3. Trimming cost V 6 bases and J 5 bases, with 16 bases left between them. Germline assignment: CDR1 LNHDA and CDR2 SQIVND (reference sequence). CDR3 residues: CASSFHGSANEKLFF. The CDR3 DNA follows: TGTGCCAGTAGCTTCCACGGTTCGGCGAATGAAAAACTGTTTTTT.

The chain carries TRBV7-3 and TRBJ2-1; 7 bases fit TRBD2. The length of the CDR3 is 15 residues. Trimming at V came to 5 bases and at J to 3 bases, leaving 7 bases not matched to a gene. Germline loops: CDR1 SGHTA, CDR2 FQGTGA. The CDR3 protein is CASSPPGTIYNEQFF. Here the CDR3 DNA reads TGTGCCAGCAGCCCCCCCGGGACTATCTACAATGAGCAGTTCTTC. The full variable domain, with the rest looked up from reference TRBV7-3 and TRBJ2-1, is GAGVSQTPSNKVTEKGKYVELRCDPISGHTALYWYRQSLGQGPEFLIYFQGTGAADDSGLPNDRFFAVRPEGSVSTLKIQRTERGDSAVYLCASSPPGTIYNEQFFGPGTRLTVL.

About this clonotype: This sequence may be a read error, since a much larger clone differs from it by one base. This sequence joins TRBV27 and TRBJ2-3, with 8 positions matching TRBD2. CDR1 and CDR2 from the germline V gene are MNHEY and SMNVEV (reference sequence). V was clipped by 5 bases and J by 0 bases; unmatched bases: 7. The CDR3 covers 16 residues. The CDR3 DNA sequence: TGTGCCAGCAGTCCCCTCAGCGGGAGAAGCACAGATACGCAGTATTTT. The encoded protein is CASSPLSGRSTDTQYF.

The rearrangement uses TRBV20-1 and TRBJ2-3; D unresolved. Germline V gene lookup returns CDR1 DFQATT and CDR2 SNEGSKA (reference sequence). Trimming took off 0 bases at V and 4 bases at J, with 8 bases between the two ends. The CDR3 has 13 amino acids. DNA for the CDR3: TGCAGTGCTAGAGATCCGGTGGCAGATACGCAGTATTTT. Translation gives CSARDPVADTQYF.

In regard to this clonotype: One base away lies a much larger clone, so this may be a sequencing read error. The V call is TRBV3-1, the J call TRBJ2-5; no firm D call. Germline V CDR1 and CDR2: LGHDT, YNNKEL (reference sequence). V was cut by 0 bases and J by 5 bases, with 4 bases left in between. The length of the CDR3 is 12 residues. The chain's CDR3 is CASSQEKETQYF. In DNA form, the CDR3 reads TGTGCCAGCAGCCAAGAGAAGGAGACCCAGTACTTC.

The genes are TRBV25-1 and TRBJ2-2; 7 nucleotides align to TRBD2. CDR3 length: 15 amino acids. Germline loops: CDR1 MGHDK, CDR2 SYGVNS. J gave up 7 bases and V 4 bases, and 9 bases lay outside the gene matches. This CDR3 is CASSGTSNVVGELFF. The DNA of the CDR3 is TGTGCCAGCAGTGGGACTAGTAACGTAGTCGGGGAGCTGTTTTTT.

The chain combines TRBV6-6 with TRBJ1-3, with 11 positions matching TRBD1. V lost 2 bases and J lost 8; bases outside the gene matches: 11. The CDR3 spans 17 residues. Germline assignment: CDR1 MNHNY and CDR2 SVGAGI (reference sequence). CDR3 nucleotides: TGTGCCAGCAGTTACGAAGTTCCGGGGACAGGGGGACACACCATATATTTT. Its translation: CASSYEVPGTGGHTIYF.

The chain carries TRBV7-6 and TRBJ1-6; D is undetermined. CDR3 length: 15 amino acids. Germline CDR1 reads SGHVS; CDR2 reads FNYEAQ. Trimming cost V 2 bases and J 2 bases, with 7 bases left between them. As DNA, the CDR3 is TGTGCCAGCAGCTTAACAGCCCCCTATAATTCACCCCTCCACTTT. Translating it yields CASSLTAPYNSPLHF.

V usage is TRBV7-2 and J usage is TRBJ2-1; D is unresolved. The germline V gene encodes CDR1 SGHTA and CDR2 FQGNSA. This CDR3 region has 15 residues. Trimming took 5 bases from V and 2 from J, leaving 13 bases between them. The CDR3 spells CASSQDLMPYNEQFF. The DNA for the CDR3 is TGTGCCAGCAGCCAGGACCTAATGCCCTACAATGAGCAGTTCTTC.